This entry lists 23 T cell receptor beta chains sequenced from one sample in a study of T cell changes during pregnancy in multiple sclerosis. Here immunoSEQ multiplex PCR was the method, and the copy in TCRdb shows in-frame clones only, minus some. Among around 60,000 clones listed, roughly 94% were seen once. Sample: CD8+ T cells from peripheral blood mononuclear cells, taken in the third trimester of pregnancy. The receptors originated from a female donor with multiple sclerosis, enrolled in a pregnancy study.

This chain uses TRBV4-3 with TRBJ2-7; TRBD2 agrees at 8 bases. The V gene end was trimmed by 0 bases and the J gene end by 5 bases; junction bases not matched to a gene: 12. CDR1 is LGHNA and CDR2 is YSLEER in the germline V gene. This CDR3 comprises 17 residues. CDR3 coding DNA: TGCGCCAGCAGCCAAGATGGGGCCGGGGGGGAAGGAAACGAGCAGTACTTC. Amino acids: CASSQDGAGGEGNEQYF.

CDR3 DNA: TGTGCCAGCAGTTCAAGGGCAGGGGGCGAGGAGTATGAGCAGTTCTTC. Protein sequence: CASSSRAGGEEYEQFF. The chain employs TRBV6-5 and TRBJ2-1; TRBD1 agrees at 8 bases. The length of the CDR3 is 16 residues. The V gene's germline CDR1 is MNHEY and CDR2 SVGAGI. J gave up 8 bases and V 4 bases, and 13 bases lay outside the gene matches.

The rearrangement links TRBV27 to TRBJ2-7, with 11 bases aligning to TRBD2. The V gene end was trimmed by 3 bases and the J gene end by 3 bases; junction bases not matched to a gene: 4. Germline V gene sequence: CDR1 MNHEY, CDR2 SMNVEV (reference sequence). The CDR3 extends over 15 amino acids. CDR3 residues: CASSFSGRAVYEQYF. In DNA form, the CDR3 reads TGTGCCAGCAGTTTTAGCGGGAGGGCCGTCTACGAGCAGTACTTC.

J is TRBJ2-1 and V is TRBV2; the D gene is possibly TRBD2 (6 bases). V was pared by 1 base and J by 1 base, with 11 bases between. From germline, CDR1 is SNHLY and CDR2 FYNNEI. The CDR3 runs 16 residues. In nucleotides, the CDR3 is TGTGCCAGCAGTGAAGGGAGCGGGCTTTCCTACAATGAGCAGTTCTTC. It specifies CASSEGSGLSYNEQFF.

The J gene is TRBJ2-5, the V gene TRBV11-2; no reliable D call. The CDR3 contains 16 residues. V gave up 4 bases and J gave up 7 bases, with 22 bases separating them. Germline V gene data show CDR1 as SGHAT and CDR2 as FQNNGV. The DNA for the CDR3 is TGTGCCAGCAGCTCTCCCGTCGAACCGCCCGGTGGGACCCAGTACTTC. It encodes CASSSPVEPPGGTQYF.

The CDR3 protein is CASSQERGYSNQPQHF. For the CDR3, the DNA is TGCGCCAGCAGCCAAGAAAGGGGTTACAGCAATCAGCCCCAGCATTTT. This chain links TRBV4-1 with TRBJ1-5, with TRBD1 as a possible D gene (5 bases). Deletions cut 0 bases from V and 1 base from J, with 10 bases between. Germline V gives CDR1 MGHRA, CDR2 YSYEKL. The CDR3 sequence is 16 residues long.

The chain joins TRBV19 to TRBJ2-1, with 11 bases fitting TRBD2. Trimming removed 0 bases from V and 0 bases from J; junction bases left unmatched: 4. The CDR3 spans 18 residues. The germline CDR1 and CDR2 sequences are LNHDA and SQIVND (reference sequence). CDR3: CASSIELAGVGSYNEQFF. The CDR3 region has the DNA TGTGCCAGTAGTATAGAACTAGCGGGAGTGGGCTCCTACAATGAGCAGTTCTTC.

The table lists this clone with a few counts. The rearrangement links TRBV2 to TRBJ1-2; D is possibly TRBD1 (6 bases). From germline, CDR1 is SNHLY and CDR2 FYNNEI. V gave up 8 bases and J gave up 3 bases, with 22 bases separating them. The CDR3 totals 16 residues. The CDR3 region is CASQQGYGQSDYGYTF. CDR3 nucleotides: TGTGCCAGCCAGCAAGGTTATGGACAGTCTGACTATGGCTACACCTTC.

V and J are TRBV28 and TRBJ2-1; D possibly corresponds to TRBD1 (5 bases). The ends were cut back, 3 bases at V and 5 bases at J, with 14 bases in the middle. CDR3 size: 15 residues. Per the germline V gene, CDR1 is MDHEN and CDR2 is SYDVKM. This CDR3 reads CASSLPPTGNNEQFF. The CDR3 nucleotides are TGTGCCAGCAGTTTGCCCCCCACAGGAAACAATGAGCAGTTCTTC.

The chain has TRBV2 and TRBJ1-2; D is possibly TRBD1 (6 bases). The germline V and J ends were trimmed by 9 bases and 4 bases, with 12 bases remaining between them. The germline V gene has CDR1 SNHLY and CDR2 FYNNEI. This CDR3 contains 12 residues. CDR3 region: CARVDSIYGYTF. CDR3 bases: TGTGCCAGGGTGGACAGCATCTATGGCTACACCTTC.

In this sample, this clone turned up a few times. The CDR3 protein is CASSVVALGYTEAFF. The CDR3 DNA reads as TGTGCCAGCAGCGTAGTAGCGTTGGGGTATACCGAAGCTTTCTTT. This sequence joins TRBV9 and TRBJ1-1; D gene uncertain. The V end was cut by 0 bases, the J end by 8 bases, with 17 bases between. Germline assignment: CDR1 SGDLS and CDR2 YYNGEE. The CDR3 spans 15 residues.

The chain carries TRBV27 and TRBJ2-2; possible D gene TRBD1, 6 bases. The CDR3 covers 13 residues. V lost 7 bases to trimming and J lost 5 bases, with 11 bases between them. Germline V lookup: CDR1 MNHEY, CDR2 SMNVEV (reference sequence). The CDR3 DNA sequence: TGTGCCAGCACCCCAGGGGTAACCGGGGAGCTGTTTTTT. Its translation is CASTPGVTGELFF.

V and J are TRBV7-9 and TRBJ1-1, with a weak D call TRBD1 (5 bases). Germline CDR1 and CDR2: SEHNR and FQNEAQ (reference sequence). V gave up 1 base and J gave up 3 bases, with 9 bases separating them. This CDR3 has 14 amino acids. As DNA, the CDR3 is TGTGCCAGCAGCTTAGAGGTAGGGGACACTGAAGCTTTCTTT. As protein: CASSLEVGDTEAFF.

The V gene is TRBV7-9, the J gene TRBJ1-1; a possible D gene is TRBD1 (5 bases). Trimming took 1 base from V and 3 from J, leaving 6 bases between them. The CDR3 is 13 amino acids. The germline V gene has CDR1 SEHNR and CDR2 FQNEAQ (reference sequence). CDR3 protein: CASSLGGDTEAFF. CDR3 sequence (DNA): TGTGCCAGCAGCTTAGGGGGGGACACTGAAGCTTTCTTT.

The gene calls are TRBV5-1 and TRBJ1-1; TRBD1 aligns across 10 bases. The trim removed 3 bases at V and 4 bases at J, leaving 3 bases unmatched. Germline V gives CDR1 SGHRS, CDR2 YFSETQ. The CDR3 totals 14 residues. The DNA for the CDR3 is TGCGCCAGCAGCTGGGGACAGGGGAGCACTGAAGCTTTCTTT. Translation: CASSWGQGSTEAFF.

The V and J genes are TRBV7-9 and TRBJ1-1, with a tentative D call TRBD1 (6 bases). The CDR3 loop spans 14 amino acids. Germline CDR1 is SEHNR and CDR2 is FQNEAQ (reference sequence). Trimming took 4 bases from V and 1 from J, leaving 10 bases between them. CDR3: CASSSRTANTEAFF. In DNA form, the CDR3 reads TGTGCCAGCAGCTCTCGGACAGCGAACACTGAAGCTTTCTTT.

The J gene is TRBJ2-3, the V gene TRBV27; 8 nucleotides agree with TRBD1. Trimming at V came to 5 bases and at J to 4 bases, leaving 11 bases not matched to a gene. Germline lookup yields CDR1 MNHEY and CDR2 SMNVEV (reference sequence). The CDR3 runs to 16 residues. The CDR3 sequence is CASSPSGGEWADTQYF. The DNA for the CDR3 is TGTGCCAGCAGTCCGTCAGGGGGCGAGTGGGCAGATACGCAGTATTTT.

The chain is built from TRBV5-1 and TRBJ2-3; D is ambiguous. CDR1 SGHRS and CDR2 YFSETQ come from the germline V gene. The CDR3 is made up of 13 amino acids. V lost 4 bases to trimming and J lost 2 bases, with 8 bases between them. CDR3 residues: CASSPSITDTQYF. CDR3 nucleotides: TGCGCCAGCAGCCCCAGTATCACAGATACGCAGTATTTT.

This clone was seen only a few times. The chain links TRBV7-8 to TRBJ2-7, with D perhaps matching TRBD2 (5 bases). Trimming cost V 1 base and J 0 bases, with 13 bases left between them. The CDR3 covers 16 residues. Germline lookup yields CDR1 SGHVS and CDR2 FQNEAQ. CDR3 region: CASSLVLAGSSYEQYF. The CDR3 nucleotides are TGTGCCAGCAGCTTAGTTCTCGCGGGTAGCTCCTACGAGCAGTACTTC.

V and J are TRBV4-1 and TRBJ1-5; no reliable D call. This CDR3 comprises 13 residues. The V end lost 0 bases, the J end lost 6 bases, and 6 bases lay between the germline ends. From germline, CDR1 is MGHRA and CDR2 YSYEKL. The CDR3 here is CASSQDGGQPQHF. In DNA form, the CDR3 reads TGCGCCAGCAGCCAAGACGGCGGTCAGCCCCAGCATTTT.

This rearrangement joins TRBV4-1 to TRBJ2-7; TRBD1 matches at 10 bases. Germline V gene sequence: CDR1 MGHRA, CDR2 YSYEKL. The CDR3 consists of 15 residues. V lost 4 bases, J lost 3 bases, and 6 bases stayed unmatched. CDR3 in amino acids: CASSLLGTGVYEQYF. The CDR3 region has the DNA TGCGCCAGCAGCCTCCTAGGGACAGGGGTCTACGAGCAGTACTTC.

The rearrangement uses TRBV27 and TRBJ2-7; 8 bases fit TRBD2. The CDR3 is 15 amino acids. Trimming took 2 bases from V and 4 from J; bases not matched to a gene: 7. From germline, CDR1 is MNHEY and CDR2 SMNVEV (reference sequence). The CDR3 loop reads CASSLNREGRYEQYF. The CDR3 bases are TGTGCCAGCAGTTTAAATCGGGAGGGCCGGTACGAGCAGTACTTC.

For the CDR3, the DNA is TGCGCCAGCAGCCAAGAGGTTGGCAGGGGGCAAGGCGAGCAGTACTTC. Translating gives CASSQEVGRGQGEQYF. The rearrangement links TRBV4-1 to TRBJ2-7; 8 nucleotides agree with TRBD1. This CDR3 spans 16 amino acids. J gave up 6 bases and V 0 bases, and 10 bases lay outside the gene matches. Germline loops: CDR1 MGHRA, CDR2 YSYEKL.